Listed here are 28 T cell receptor beta chains from one sample, sequenced in a study of a mutant IDH1 vaccine in newly diagnosed glioma. TCRdb's table, derived via immunoSEQ multiplex PCR, lists solely in-frame clones and lacks some. The top ten hold approximately 5.2% of the sample, which has 45,000 to 60,000 clones, around 78% seen once. This sample's time point: week 5, during vaccination. What each vaccine dose contained was 300 ug of mutant IDH1 20-mer peptide, accompanied by topical imiquimod. These TCRs' antigens remain unknown. Source: PBMCs, taken from a glioma patient whose treatment included an IDH1 peptide vaccine. The origin of the receptors is a middle-aged man with glioma.

The chain couples TRBV7-9 to TRBJ2-2; no clear D gene. The germline V gene encodes CDR1 SEHNR and CDR2 FQNEAQ (reference sequence). V lost 2 bases and J lost 7, with 11 bases in between. There are 14 residues in the CDR3. This CDR3 reads CASSLLSSIGELFF. DNA for the CDR3: TGTGCCAGCAGCTTACTTTCAAGCATCGGGGAGCTGTTTTTT.

The chain uses TRBV4-3 and TRBJ1-5; D unresolved. Germline V gene lookup returns CDR1 LGHNA and CDR2 YSLEER. The CDR3 length is 13 residues. Trimming left V 0 bases short and J 7 bases short, with 7 bases between. The chain's CDR3 is CASSQDRDQPQHF. CDR3 nucleotides: TGCGCCAGCAGCCAAGATCGTGACCAGCCCCAGCATTTT.

This chain links TRBV13 with TRBJ1-2, with a weak D call TRBD1 (5 bases). CDR3 size: 14 residues. V was shortened by 2 bases and J by 6 bases, with 13 bases between the two germline ends. Germline V CDR1 and CDR2: PRHDT, FYEKMQ (reference sequence). This chain's CDR3 is CASSLLGLSDGYTF. The CDR3 DNA follows: TGTGCCAGCAGCTTATTGGGGCTGTCAGATGGCTACACCTTC.

The chain employs TRBV18 and TRBJ2-3, with D uncertain. V shed 0 bases and J shed 0 bases, with 7 bases lying between them. The germline CDR1 and CDR2 sequences are KGHSH and LQKENI. CDR3 length equals 15 residues. CDR3 residues: CASSPPTVSTDTQYF. The DNA for the CDR3 is TGTGCCAGCTCACCACCTACAGTGAGCACAGATACGCAGTATTTT.

The chain combines TRBV7-8 with TRBJ1-5; 8 nucleotides align to TRBD1. V was pared by 6 bases and J by 5 bases, with 15 bases of the junction left unmatched. The CDR3 consists of 17 residues. Germline loops: CDR1 SGHVS, CDR2 FQNEAQ. CDR3 sequence: CASSQIGRGLLHQPQHF. In DNA form, the CDR3 reads TGTGCCAGCAGTCAGATCGGCAGGGGGCTGCTACATCAGCCCCAGCATTTT.

The CDR3 DNA is TGTGCCAGCAGCCCAGAAGGGGCCAGCTATAATCAGCCCCAGCATTTT. It encodes CASSPEGASYNQPQHF. J is TRBJ1-5 and V is TRBV7-2; D might be TRBD1 (5 bases). Trimming removed 5 bases at V and 4 bases at J, with 18 bases between. The CDR3 loop spans 16 amino acids. The germline V gene encodes CDR1 SGHTA and CDR2 FQGNSA.

The chain carries TRBV5-1 and TRBJ1-4; TRBD1 matches 10 bases. With V trimmed by 0 bases and J by 7 bases, 3 bases remained unmatched. The CDR3 contains 15 residues. Germline V gives CDR1 SGHRS, CDR2 YFSETQ. This chain's CDR3 is CASSLGGDRGEKLFF. CDR3 DNA sequence: TGCGCCAGCAGCTTGGGCGGGGACAGGGGTGAAAAACTGTTTTTT. The variable domain in full, completed from reference TRBV5-1 and TRBJ1-4, reads KAGVTQTPRYLIKTRGQQVTLSCSPISGHRSVSWYQQTPGQGLQFLFEYFSETQRNKGNFPGRFSGRQFSNSRSEMNVSTLELGDSALYLCASSLGGDRGEKLFFGSGTQLSVL.

By its share, this clone is medium-sized. This chain connects TRBV18 to TRBJ2-5; no firm D call. Germline V gene sequence: CDR1 KGHSH, CDR2 LQKENI. This CDR3 spans 11 amino acids. The ends were cut back, 3 bases at V and 2 bases at J, with 1 base in the middle. CDR3 sequence (DNA): TGTGCCAGCTCACCGCAAGAGACCCAGTACTTC. Translating gives CASSPQETQYF.

The rearrangement joins TRBV30 to TRBJ1-1, with TRBD1 matching over 7 bases. This CDR3 has 13 residues. V gave up 3 bases and J gave up 5 bases; unmatched junction bases: 6. Germline CDR1 is GTSNPN and CDR2 is SVGIG (reference sequence). The CDR3 region is CAWSRQGGTEAFF. In DNA form, the CDR3 reads TGTGCCTGGAGCCGACAGGGAGGGACTGAAGCTTTCTTT. Using reference TRBV30 and TRBJ1-1 for the parts outside the CDR3, the full variable domain is SQTIHQWPATLVQPVGSPLSLECTVEGTSNPNLYWYRQAAGRGLQLLFYSVGIGQISSEVPQNLSASRPQDRQFILSSKKLLLSDSGFYLCAWSRQGGTEAFFGQGTRLTVV.

V gene TRBV30 combines with J gene TRBJ1-6; the match to TRBD1 covers 7 bases. The germline V gene has CDR1 GTSNPN and CDR2 SVGIG (reference sequence). V lost 0 bases and J lost 10; bases outside the gene matches: 6. The CDR3 consists of 14 residues. DNA for the CDR3: TGTGCCTGGAGTGTAACAGGGGCAGGATCACCCCTCCACTTT. Protein: CAWSVTGAGSPLHF.

This sequence joins TRBV10-3 and TRBJ1-1; 11 bases line up with TRBD1. The germline CDR1 and CDR2 sequences are ENHRY and SYGVKD. The CDR3 spans 13 residues. Germline trimming cut 6 bases from V and 5 bases from J; bases unmatched to any gene: 2. CDR3 DNA sequence: TGTGCCATCAGGGGGACAGGGGGAACTGAAGCTTTCTTT. Protein sequence: CAIRGTGGTEAFF.

The V call is TRBV13, the J call TRBJ1-2, with 7 bases that match TRBD1. Germline V gene sequence: CDR1 PRHDT, CDR2 FYEKMQ (reference sequence). The trim removed 5 bases at V and 2 bases at J, leaving 8 bases unmatched. CDR3 length: 15 residues. CDR3 sequence (DNA): TGTGCCAGCAGCCCGCGACAGGGATCGAACTATGGCTACACCTTC. Encoded protein: CASSPRQGSNYGYTF.

This chain joins TRBV23-1 and TRBJ1-3; D perhaps matches TRBD1 (6 bases). TRBV23-1 is classed as an ORF, of uncertain function. Trimming took off 7 bases at V and 0 bases at J, with 16 bases between the two ends. The CDR3 consists of 16 residues. The CDR3 loop reads CASIALDRNSGNTIYF. In DNA, the CDR3 is TGCGCCAGCATCGCTCTTGACAGGAACTCTGGAAACACCATATATTTT.

The chain couples TRBV5-1 to TRBJ2-1; D may be TRBD1 or TRBD2 (5 bases each). Trimming removed 4 bases from V and 0 bases from J, with 17 bases in between. CDR1 is SGHRS, CDR2 YFSETQ, per germline. The length of the CDR3 is 17 residues. In nucleotides, the CDR3 is TGCGCCAGCAGCCGCCGGGGCGGGCCTAGCTCCTACAATGAGCAGTTCTTC. Encoded protein: CASSRRGGPSSYNEQFF.

With respect to this clone: The same CDR3 arises from other DNA sequences in this sample as well. The CDR3 nucleotides are TGTGCCAGCAGTTACTCGCTTGTCAGCAATCAGCCCCAGCATTTT. This codes for CASSYSLVSNQPQHF. V gene TRBV6-5 combines with J gene TRBJ1-5; D remains ambiguous. The CDR3 runs 15 residues. Germline CDR1 MNHEY, CDR2 SVGAGI. V lost 0 bases to trimming and J lost 1 base, with 7 bases between them.

The V call is TRBV7-9, the J call TRBJ1-5; D is unclear. The CDR3 is 14 amino acids. Trimming took off 5 bases at V and 1 base at J, with 9 bases between the two ends. Germline-derived CDR1 and CDR2 are SEHNR and FQNEAQ (reference sequence). CDR3 amino acids: CASSHLGSNQPQHF. The DNA for the CDR3 is TGTGCCAGCAGCCACTTAGGGAGCAATCAGCCCCAGCATTTT.

This sequence joins TRBV4-2 and TRBJ2-3; D is possibly TRBD2 (5 bases). The germline V gene has CDR1 LGHNA and CDR2 YNFKEQ. V lost 1 base and J 4 bases, leaving 9 bases between the germline ends. The CDR3 loop spans 14 amino acids. CDR3 bases: TGTGCCAGCAGCCAAGCGATAGCGCCAGATACGCAGTATTTT. It encodes CASSQAIAPDTQYF.

This clone was detected only once. The chain's CDR3 is CASSPTGTGNNQPQHF. The CDR3 DNA reads as TGTGCCAGCAGCCCAACCGGGACAGGGAACAATCAGCCCCAGCATTTT. The rearrangement joins TRBV7-8 to TRBJ1-5, with 9 bases identical to TRBD1. Germline V gene data show CDR1 as SGHVS and CDR2 as FQNEAQ. This CDR3 has 16 amino acids. Trimming at V came to 5 bases and at J to 3 bases, leaving 8 bases not matched to a gene.

Ten or more counts support this clone. The chain joins TRBV27 to TRBJ1-4, with a tentative D call TRBD1 (6 bases). Germline assignment: CDR1 MNHEY and CDR2 SMNVEV (reference sequence). This CDR3 is 15 amino acids long. The V gene lost 3 bases and the J gene lost 0 bases, with 8 bases spanning the gap. This CDR3 is CASSFAGATNEKLFF. The CDR3 region has the DNA TGTGCCAGCAGTTTTGCAGGGGCAACTAATGAAAAACTGTTTTTT.

This chain uses TRBV29-1 with TRBJ2-7, with D perhaps matching TRBD1 (6 bases). The V gene lost 4 bases and the J gene lost 3 bases, with 16 bases spanning the gap. The CDR3 contains 14 residues. CDR1 and CDR2 (germline): SQVTM, ANQGSEA. The CDR3 nucleotides are TGCAGCGTTGCCACCGGACAGCCGATCTACGAGCAGTACTTC. Translated, it gives CSVATGQPIYEQYF.

V gene TRBV6-1 combines with J gene TRBJ2-5, with 11 bases lining up with TRBD2. Germline-derived CDR1 and CDR2 are MNHNS and SASEGT. The V gene end was trimmed by 1 base and the J gene end by 6 bases; junction bases not matched to a gene: 7. CDR3 length: 16 residues. Written as DNA, the CDR3 is TGTGCCAGCAGTGAAGGGGGTAGCGGGGGGGCAAAGACCCAGTACTTC. Its translation: CASSEGGSGGAKTQYF.

This chain connects TRBV18 to TRBJ1-1; no definite D call. The CDR3 totals 13 residues. The germline gives CDR1 KGHSH, CDR2 LQKENI. Trimming removed 6 bases at V and 4 bases at J, with 12 bases between. The CDR3, as DNA: TGTGCCAGCTCCGTCGCGGGTGGCACTGAAGCTTTCTTT. Translation gives CASSVAGGTEAFF. Supplemented by reference TRBV18 and TRBJ1-1, the full variable domain reads NAGVMQNPRHLVRRRGQEARLRCSPMKGHSHVYWYRQLPEEGLKFMVYLQKENIIDESGMPKERFSAEFPKEGPSILRIQQVVRGDSAAYFCASSVAGGTEAFFGQGTRLTVV.

The table lists this clone with a few counts. The chain recombines TRBV29-1 with TRBJ1-2, with unresolved D. From germline, CDR1 is SQVTM and CDR2 ANQGSEA. Deletions cut 8 bases from V and 8 bases from J, with 15 bases between. CDR3 length equals 11 residues. In DNA, the CDR3 is TGCAGCATACGGACGGTTCCCGGCTACACCTTC. It encodes CSIRTVPGYTF. Drawing the rest from reference TRBV29-1 and TRBJ1-2, the complete variable domain is SAVISQKPSRDICQRGTSLTIQCQVDSQVTMMFWYRQQPGQSLTLIATANQGSEATYESGFVIDKFPISRPNLTFSTLTVSNMSPEDSSIYLCSIRTVPGYTFGSGTRLTVV.

The chain has TRBV19 and TRBJ1-1; 8 bases map to TRBD1. The CDR3 has 13 amino acids. Trimming cost V 3 bases and J 7 bases; bases outside gene matches: 4. Germline V gene data show CDR1 as LNHDA and CDR2 as SQIVND (reference sequence). CDR3 in amino acids: CASSMTGDIEAFF. DNA of the CDR3: TGTGCCAGTAGTATGACAGGGGATATTGAAGCTTTCTTT.

This clone was counted only a few times. The gene calls are TRBV5-1 and TRBJ1-4; D unclear. The CDR3 is 12 amino acids. CDR1 and CDR2 from the germline V gene are SGHRS and YFSETQ. With 7 bases removed from V and 8 bases from J, the gap between germline ends came to 12 bases. The CDR3 DNA reads as TGCGCCAGCTCCGCAGCGGACGAAAAACTGTTTTTT. Its translation: CASSAADEKLFF.

The chain couples TRBV6-4 to TRBJ1-1; D might be TRBD1 (6 bases). This CDR3 is 14 amino acids long. Germline-derived CDR1 and CDR2 are MRHNA and SNTAGT. Trimming stripped 6 bases from V and 1 base from J, with 12 bases between. CDR3 bases: TGTGCCAGCAGAGGAGGGGGTACGAACACTGAAGCTTTCTTT. Protein sequence: CASRGGGTNTEAFF.

The chain links TRBV9 to TRBJ1-1; 7 nucleotides agree with TRBD1. The J segment lost 3 bases and the V segment lost 3 bases, leaving 8 bases of the junction unmatched. Germline lookup yields CDR1 SGDLS and CDR2 YYNGEE. CDR3 size: 15 residues. CDR3 bases: TGTGCCAGCAGCGCCCAGACAGGGCGGGACACTGAAGCTTTCTTT. This gives the protein CASSAQTGRDTEAFF.

V and J are TRBV14 and TRBJ2-7; 7 nucleotides agree with TRBD1. CDR3 length equals 14 residues. Germline V gene sequence: CDR1 SGHDN, CDR2 FVKESK. The V segment lost 2 bases and the J segment 4 bases; nucleotides outside the gene matches: 5. This chain's CDR3 is CASSQLTGEYEQYF. CDR3 bases: TGTGCCAGCAGCCAACTCACAGGGGAGTACGAGCAGTACTTC.